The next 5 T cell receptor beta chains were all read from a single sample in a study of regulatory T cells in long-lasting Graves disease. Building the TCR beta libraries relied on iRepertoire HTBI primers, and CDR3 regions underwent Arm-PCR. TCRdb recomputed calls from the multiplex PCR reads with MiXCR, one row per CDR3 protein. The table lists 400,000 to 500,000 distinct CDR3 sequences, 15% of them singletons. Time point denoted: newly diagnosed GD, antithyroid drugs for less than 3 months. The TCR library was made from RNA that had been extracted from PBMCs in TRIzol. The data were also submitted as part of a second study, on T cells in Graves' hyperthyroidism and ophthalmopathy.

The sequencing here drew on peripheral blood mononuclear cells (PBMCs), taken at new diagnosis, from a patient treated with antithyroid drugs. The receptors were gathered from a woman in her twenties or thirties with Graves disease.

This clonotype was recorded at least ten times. For the CDR3, the DNA is TGTGCCAGCAGTAGGGTAGGGGGCTCAAATCAGCCCCAGCATTTT. This translates into CASSRVGGSNQPQHF. The genes are TRBV2 and TRBJ1-5; 7 nucleotides line up with TRBD1. This CDR3 region has 15 residues. J lost 4 bases, V lost 5 bases, and 8 bases had no gene match. Germline V CDR1 and CDR2: SNHLY, FYNNEI.

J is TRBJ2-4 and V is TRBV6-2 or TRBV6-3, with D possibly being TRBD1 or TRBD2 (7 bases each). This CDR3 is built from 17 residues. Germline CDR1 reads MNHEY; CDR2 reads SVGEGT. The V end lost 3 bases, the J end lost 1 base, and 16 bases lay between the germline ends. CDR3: CASSYPWQGGAKNIQYF. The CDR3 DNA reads TGTGCCAGCAGTTATCCCTGGCAGGGGGGGGCCAAAAACATTCAGTACTTC.

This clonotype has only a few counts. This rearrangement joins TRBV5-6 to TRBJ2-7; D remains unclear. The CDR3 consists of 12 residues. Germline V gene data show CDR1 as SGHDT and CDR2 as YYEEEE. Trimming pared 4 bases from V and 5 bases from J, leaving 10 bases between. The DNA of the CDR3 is TGTGCCAGCAGCGCTACTCTCCACGAGCAGTACTTC. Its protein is CASSATLHEQYF.

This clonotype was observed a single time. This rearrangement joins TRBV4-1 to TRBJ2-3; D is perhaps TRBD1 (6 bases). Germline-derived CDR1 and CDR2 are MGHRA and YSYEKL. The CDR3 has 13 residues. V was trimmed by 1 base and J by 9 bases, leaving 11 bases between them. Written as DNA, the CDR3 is TGCGCCAGCAGCCAAGGGGGTGGGGGCACGCAGTATTTT. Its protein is CASSQGGGGTQYF.

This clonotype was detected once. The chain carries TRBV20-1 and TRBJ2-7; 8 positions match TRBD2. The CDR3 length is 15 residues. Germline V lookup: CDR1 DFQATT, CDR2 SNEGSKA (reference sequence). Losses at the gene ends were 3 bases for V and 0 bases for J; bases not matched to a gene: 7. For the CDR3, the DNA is TGCAGTGCTAGGGGCACACTAGCGGTCTCCTACGAGCAGTACTTC. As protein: CSARGTLAVSYEQYF.